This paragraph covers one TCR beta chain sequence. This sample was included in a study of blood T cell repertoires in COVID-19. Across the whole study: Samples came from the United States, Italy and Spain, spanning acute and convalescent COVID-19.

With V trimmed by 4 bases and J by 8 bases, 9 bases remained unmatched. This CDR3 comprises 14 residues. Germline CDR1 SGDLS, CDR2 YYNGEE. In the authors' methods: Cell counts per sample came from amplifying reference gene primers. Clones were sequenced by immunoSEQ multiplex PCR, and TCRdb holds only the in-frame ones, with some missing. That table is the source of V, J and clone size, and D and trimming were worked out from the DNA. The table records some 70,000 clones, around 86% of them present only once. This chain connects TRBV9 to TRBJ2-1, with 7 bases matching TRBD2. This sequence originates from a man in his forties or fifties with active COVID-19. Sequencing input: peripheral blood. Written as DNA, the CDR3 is TGTGCCAGCAGCCGGGCCGCTAGCGGCGATGAGCAGTTCTTC. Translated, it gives CASSRAASGDEQFF.